This T cell receptor (beta chain) is from a study of blood T cell repertoires in COVID-19. About the study: The United States, Italy and Spain provided the acute and convalescent COVID-19 samples. Sources were T cells, B-cell-depleted T cells, or PBMCs; the material itself was cDNA or gDNA.

Original processing methods: Amplification of reference gene primers was used by the study to estimate nucleated cell counts. Assay: immunoSEQ multiplex PCR; the TCRdb copy retains only in-frame clones and omits some. That table furnishes V, J and clone size, whereas the DNA furnished D and trimming. The sample holds roughly 120,000 clones, around 85% seen once. Germline trimming cut 3 bases from V and 7 bases from J; bases unmatched to any gene: 10. The germline CDR1 and CDR2 sequences are SGHNT and YYREEE (reference sequence). The CDR3 sequence is 15 residues long. The material sequenced was peripheral blood. The V and J genes are TRBV5-4 and TRBJ2-3, with TRBD2 identical over 8 bases. The TCR was taken from a man in his 70s who had recovered from COVID-19. CDR3 residues: CASSYRVGGANTQYF. The CDR3 DNA reads as TGTGCCAGCAGCTACCGTGTCGGGGGGGCAAATACGCAGTATTTT.